The clone carrying this T cell receptor beta chain has a count of ten or more. After removal of 3 bases from V and 4 bases from J, the junction contained 4 bases not matched to a gene. The CDR3 totals 15 residues. CDR1 and CDR2 from the germline V gene are SGHNT and YENEEA. The data were obtained in a study of regulatory T cells in long-lasting Graves disease. Time point denoted: newly diagnosed GD, antithyroid drugs for less than 3 months. From PBMCs, RNA was extracted and then used to make the TCR library. The patient group derived from an endocrinology department in Xi'an, China. The TCR beta library used iRepertoire HTBI primers with Arm-PCR amplification of CDR3. In the original processing: The study identified about 60 TRBV and some 15 TRBJ segments across samples. Using its own MiXCR run on the multiplex PCR reads, TCRdb lists one record per CDR3 protein. Clone size and V and J calls follow TCRdb, not the original study. The data contain a few hundred thousand distinct CDR3 sequences, 15% of them singletons.

The same data also contributed to another study, on T cells in Graves' hyperthyroidism and ophthalmopathy. That source notes: Ophthalmopathy, as predicted by the model, came a median 6.5 months after the prediction.

The sequence came from a woman in her 40s with Graves disease. The chain uses TRBV11-3 and TRBJ2-1; 9 bases are a match to TRBD2. Material: peripheral blood mononuclear cells (PBMCs), obtained at new diagnosis, from a patient treated with antithyroid drugs. The CDR3 spells CASSLPGLAYNEQFF. CDR3 nucleotides: TGTGCCAGCAGCTTGCCGGGACTAGCTTACAATGAGCAGTTCTTC.